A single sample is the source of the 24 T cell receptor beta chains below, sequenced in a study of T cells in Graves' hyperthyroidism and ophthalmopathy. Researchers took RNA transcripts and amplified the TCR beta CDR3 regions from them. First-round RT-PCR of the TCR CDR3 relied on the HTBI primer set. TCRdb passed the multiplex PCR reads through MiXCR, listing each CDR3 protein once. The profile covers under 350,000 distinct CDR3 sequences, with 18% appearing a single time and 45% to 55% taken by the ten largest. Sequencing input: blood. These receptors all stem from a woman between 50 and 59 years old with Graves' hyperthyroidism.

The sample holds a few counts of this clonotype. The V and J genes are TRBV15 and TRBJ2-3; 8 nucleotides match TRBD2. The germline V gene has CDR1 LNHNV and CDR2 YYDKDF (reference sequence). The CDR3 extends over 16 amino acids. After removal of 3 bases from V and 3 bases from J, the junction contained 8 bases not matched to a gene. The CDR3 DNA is TGTGCCACCAGCAGGTTTGCGGGGGGTGTAACAGATACGCAGTATTTT. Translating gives CATSRFAGGVTDTQYF.

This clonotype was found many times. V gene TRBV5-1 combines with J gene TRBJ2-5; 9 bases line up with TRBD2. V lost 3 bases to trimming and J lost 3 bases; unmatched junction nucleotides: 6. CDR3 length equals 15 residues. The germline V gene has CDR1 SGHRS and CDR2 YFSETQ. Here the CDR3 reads CASSWLAGLEETQYF. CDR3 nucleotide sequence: TGCGCCAGCAGCTGGCTAGCGGGGTTGGAAGAGACCCAGTACTTC.

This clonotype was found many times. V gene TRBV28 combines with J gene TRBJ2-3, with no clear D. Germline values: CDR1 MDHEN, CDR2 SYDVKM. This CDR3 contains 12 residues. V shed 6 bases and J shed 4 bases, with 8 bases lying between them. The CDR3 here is CASRVASDTQYF. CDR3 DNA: TGTGCCAGCAGGGTGGCATCAGATACGCAGTATTTT.

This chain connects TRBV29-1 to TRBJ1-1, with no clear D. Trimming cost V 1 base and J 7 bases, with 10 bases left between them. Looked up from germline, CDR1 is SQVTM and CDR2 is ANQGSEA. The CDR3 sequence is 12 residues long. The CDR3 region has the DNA TGCAGCGTTGAAGTAGGGCGGGGTGAAGCTTTCTTT. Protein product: CSVEVGRGEAFF.

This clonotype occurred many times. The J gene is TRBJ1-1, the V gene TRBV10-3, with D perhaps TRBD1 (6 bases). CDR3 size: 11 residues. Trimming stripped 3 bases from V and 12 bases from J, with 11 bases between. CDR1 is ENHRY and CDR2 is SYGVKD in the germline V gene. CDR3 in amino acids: CAISDTGFTFF. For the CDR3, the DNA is TGTGCCATCAGTGACACAGGGTTTACTTTCTTT.

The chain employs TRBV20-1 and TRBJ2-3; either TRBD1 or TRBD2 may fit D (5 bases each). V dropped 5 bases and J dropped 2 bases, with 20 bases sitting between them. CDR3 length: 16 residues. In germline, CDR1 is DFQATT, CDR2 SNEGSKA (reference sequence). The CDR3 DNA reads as TGCAGTGCTCCCCCTGGGGGACCCCTCACCACAGATACGCAGTATTTT. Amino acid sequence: CSAPPGGPLTTDTQYF.

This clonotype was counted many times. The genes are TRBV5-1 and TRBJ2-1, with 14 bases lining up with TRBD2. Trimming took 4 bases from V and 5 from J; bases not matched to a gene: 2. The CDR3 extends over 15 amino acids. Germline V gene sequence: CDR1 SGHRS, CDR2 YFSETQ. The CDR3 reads CASSRLAGGDNEQFF. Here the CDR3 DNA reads TGCGCCAGCAGCCGACTAGCGGGAGGGGACAATGAGCAGTTCTTC.

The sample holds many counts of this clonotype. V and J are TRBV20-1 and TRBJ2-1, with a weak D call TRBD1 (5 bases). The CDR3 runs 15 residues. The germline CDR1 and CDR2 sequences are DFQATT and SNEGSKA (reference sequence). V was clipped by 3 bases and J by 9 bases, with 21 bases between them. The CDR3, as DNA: TGCAGTGCTAGGGATCACCCTCTACTCAGGGCTGAGCAGTTCTTC. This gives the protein CSARDHPLLRAEQFF.

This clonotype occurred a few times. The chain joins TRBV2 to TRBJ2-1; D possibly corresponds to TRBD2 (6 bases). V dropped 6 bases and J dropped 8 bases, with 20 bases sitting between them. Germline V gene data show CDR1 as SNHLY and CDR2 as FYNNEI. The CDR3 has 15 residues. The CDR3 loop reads CASRKGGTSRDEQFF. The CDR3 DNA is TGTGCCAGCAGGAAGGGCGGAACTAGCAGGGATGAGCAGTTCTTC.

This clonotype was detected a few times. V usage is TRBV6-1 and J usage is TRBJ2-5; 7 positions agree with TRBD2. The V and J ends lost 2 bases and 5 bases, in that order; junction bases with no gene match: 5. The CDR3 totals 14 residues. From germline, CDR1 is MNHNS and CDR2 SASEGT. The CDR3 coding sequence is TGTGCCAGCAGTGAACAGGGAGGGTCGGAGACCCAGTACTTC. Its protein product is CASSEQGGSETQYF.

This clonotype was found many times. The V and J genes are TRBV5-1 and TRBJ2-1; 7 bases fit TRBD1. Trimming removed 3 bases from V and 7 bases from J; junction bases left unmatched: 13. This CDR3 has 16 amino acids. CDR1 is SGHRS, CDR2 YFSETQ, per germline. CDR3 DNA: TGCGCCAGCAGCTCCGGGACAGCCCTGGGAAGGAATGAGCAGTTCTTC. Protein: CASSSGTALGRNEQFF.

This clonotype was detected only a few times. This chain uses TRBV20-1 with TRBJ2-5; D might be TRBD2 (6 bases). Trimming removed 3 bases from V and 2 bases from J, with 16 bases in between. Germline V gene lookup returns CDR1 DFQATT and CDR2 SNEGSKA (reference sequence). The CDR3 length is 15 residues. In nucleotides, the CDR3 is TGCAGTGCTAGGCTCGGGAGTTTCAGGCAAGAGACCCAGTACTTC. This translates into CSARLGSFRQETQYF.

CDR3 bases: TGTGCCAGCAGTGAATCGGACGGGGAGTACGAGCAGTACGTC. It encodes CASSESDGEYEQYV. The rearrangement uses TRBV6-1 and TRBJ2-7; D is possibly TRBD2 (5 bases). V lost 2 bases and J lost 4, with 12 bases in between. CDR1 is MNHNS, CDR2 SASEGT, per germline. The CDR3 loop spans 14 amino acids.

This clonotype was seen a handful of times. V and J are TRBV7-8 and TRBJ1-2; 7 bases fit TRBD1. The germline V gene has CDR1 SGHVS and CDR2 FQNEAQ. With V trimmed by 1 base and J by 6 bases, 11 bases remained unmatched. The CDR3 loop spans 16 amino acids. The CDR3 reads CASSLGGRGLTHGYTF. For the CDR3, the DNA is TGTGCCAGCAGCTTAGGAGGCAGGGGGTTAACCCATGGCTACACCTTC.

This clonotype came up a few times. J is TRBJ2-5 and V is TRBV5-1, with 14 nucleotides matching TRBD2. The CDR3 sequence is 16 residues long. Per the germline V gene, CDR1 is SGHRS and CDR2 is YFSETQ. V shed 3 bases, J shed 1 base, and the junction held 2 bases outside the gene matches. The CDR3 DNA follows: TGCGCCAGCAGCTCCGGGACTAGCGGGGGCCAAGAGACCCAGTACTTC. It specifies CASSSGTSGGQETQYF.

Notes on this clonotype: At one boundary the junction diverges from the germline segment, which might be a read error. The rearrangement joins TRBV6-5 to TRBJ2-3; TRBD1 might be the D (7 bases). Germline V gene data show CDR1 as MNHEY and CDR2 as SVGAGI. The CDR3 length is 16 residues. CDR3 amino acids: CASSDSAGGSTDTQYF. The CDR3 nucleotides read TGTGCCAGCAGTGACTCCGCAGGGGGGAGCACAGATACGCAGTATTTT.

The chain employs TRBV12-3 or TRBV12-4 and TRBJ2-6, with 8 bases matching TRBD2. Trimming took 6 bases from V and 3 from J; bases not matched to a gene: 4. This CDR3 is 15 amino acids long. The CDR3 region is CASSRGGVGANVLTF. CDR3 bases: TGTGCCAGCAGCCGGGGGGGGGTTGGGGCCAACGTCCTGACTTTC.

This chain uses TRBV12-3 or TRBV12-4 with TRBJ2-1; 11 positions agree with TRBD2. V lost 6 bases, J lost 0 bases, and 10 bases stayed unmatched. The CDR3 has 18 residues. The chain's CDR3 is CASSPTSGGLSSYNEQFF. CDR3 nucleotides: TGTGCCAGCAGCCCAACTAGCGGGGGCTTGTCCTCCTACAATGAGCAGTTCTTC.

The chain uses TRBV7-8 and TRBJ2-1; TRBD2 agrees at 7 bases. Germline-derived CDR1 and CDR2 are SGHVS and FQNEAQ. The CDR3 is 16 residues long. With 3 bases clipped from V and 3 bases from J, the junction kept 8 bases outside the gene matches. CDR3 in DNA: TGTGCCAGCAGCTTCCAGCGGGACCCCGTCTACAATGAGCAGTTCTTC. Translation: CASSFQRDPVYNEQFF.

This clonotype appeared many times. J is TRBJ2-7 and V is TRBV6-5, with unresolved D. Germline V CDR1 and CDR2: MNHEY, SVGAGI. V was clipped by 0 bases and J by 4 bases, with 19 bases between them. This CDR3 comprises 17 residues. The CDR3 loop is CASSYSVGQKGWYEQYF. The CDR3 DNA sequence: TGTGCCAGCAGTTACTCAGTGGGTCAGAAAGGCTGGTACGAGCAGTACTTC.

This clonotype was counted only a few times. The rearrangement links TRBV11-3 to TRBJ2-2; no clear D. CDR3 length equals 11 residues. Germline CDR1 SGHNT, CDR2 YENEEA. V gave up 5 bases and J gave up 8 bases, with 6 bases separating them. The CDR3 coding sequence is TGTGCCAGCAGCAGGGCGGGGGAGCTGTTTTTT. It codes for CASSRAGELFF.

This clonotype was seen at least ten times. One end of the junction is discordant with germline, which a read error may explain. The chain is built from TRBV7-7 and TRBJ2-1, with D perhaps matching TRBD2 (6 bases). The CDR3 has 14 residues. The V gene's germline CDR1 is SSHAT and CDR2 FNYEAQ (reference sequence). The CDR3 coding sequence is TGTGCTAGCAGCTTGGGGTCGGGACTCAATGAGCAGTTCTTC. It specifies CASSLGSGLNEQFF.

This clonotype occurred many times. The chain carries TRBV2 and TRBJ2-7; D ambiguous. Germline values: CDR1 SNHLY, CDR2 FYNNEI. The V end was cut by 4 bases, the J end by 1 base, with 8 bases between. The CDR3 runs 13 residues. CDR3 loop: CASSGLGSYEQYV. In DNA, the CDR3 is TGTGCCAGCAGTGGATTGGGGTCCTACGAGCAGTACGTC.

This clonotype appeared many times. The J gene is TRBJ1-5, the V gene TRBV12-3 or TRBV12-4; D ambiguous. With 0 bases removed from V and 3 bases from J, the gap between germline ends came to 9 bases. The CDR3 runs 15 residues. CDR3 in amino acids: CASSLAQNNNQPQHF. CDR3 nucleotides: TGTGCCAGCAGTTTAGCCCAGAATAACAATCAGCCCCAGCATTTT.